This is a list of T cell receptor beta chains from one sample in a study of OX40 agonist ivuxolimab in advanced cancers. Sequenced by immunoSEQ multiplex PCR; TCRdb stores in-frame clones only, minus some. Of tens of thousands of clones in the sample, 65% to 85% were seen once. Here the sequenced sample was CD4+ or CD8+ T cells sorted from blood, taken in a trial of the OX40 agonist ivuxolimab. These receptors all stem from an adult with an advanced solid tumor such as melanoma, head and neck, liver or kidney cancer. CDR3s include the opening cysteine and the closing phenylalanine or tryptophan. The D gene is left open where the match is weak. Only part of the rows carry a size: once, few, many, or a class if the clone is expanded.

CDR3 protein	CDR3 DNA	J gene	V gene	clone size	D gene	CDR3 length
CASSSTAGGKGYTF	TGTGCCAGCAGCTCGACGGCAGGGGGAAAGGGCTACACCTTC	TRBJ1-2	TRBV9	.	TRBD1	14
CASSEAQMSSYNEQFF	TGTGCCAGCAGTGAAGCGCAGATGAGCTCCTACAATGAGCAGTTCTTC	TRBJ2-1	TRBV6-1	.	.	16
CASVSSGNTIYF	TGTGCCAGCGTGTCGTCTGGAAACACCATATATTTT	TRBJ1-3	TRBV9	.	.	12
CASSQNLGTEAFF	TGTGCTAGCAGTCAAAACCTAGGCACTGAAGCTTTCTTT	TRBJ1-1	TRBV7-7	.	.	13
CASSQGGRGALGETQYF	TGCGCCAGCAGCCAAGGGGGCAGGGGGGCTTTAGGAGAGACCCAGTACTTC	TRBJ2-5	TRBV4-1	once	.	17
CASSLGLGVNEQFF	TGTGCCAGCAGCTTAGGACTAGGAGTCAATGAGCAGTTCTTC	TRBJ2-1	TRBV5-3	.	TRBD2	14
CASSKGQHLVNTEAFF	TGTGCCAGCAGTAAGGGACAGCACCTCGTGAACACTGAAGCTTTCTTT	TRBJ1-1	TRBV25-1	.	TRBD1	16
CASSRGSTDTQYF	TGTGCCAGCAGTCGGGGGAGCACAGATACGCAGTATTTT	TRBJ2-3	TRBV28	.	.	13
CASSEGYWAFF	TGCGCCAGCAGTGAAGGGTATTGGGCTTTCTTT	TRBJ1-1	TRBV10-2	few	.	11
CASSPPGSYGYTF	TGTGCCAGCAGTCCCCCAGGCAGCTATGGCTACACCTTC	TRBJ1-2	TRBV27	.	.	13
CASSLGSIGELFF	TGTGCCAGCAGCCTCGGGAGCATAGGGGAGCTGTTTTTT	TRBJ2-2	TRBV7-3	.	.	13
CASSPRASGSYEQYF	TGCGCCAGCAGCCCCCGGGCTAGCGGAAGCTACGAGCAGTACTTC	TRBJ2-7	TRBV4-1	.	TRBD2	15
CASSLPGQGPGQPQHF	TGTGCCAGCAGCTTACCGGGACAGGGACCGGGTCAGCCCCAGCATTTT	TRBJ1-5	TRBV7-6	.	TRBD1	16
CASSLVAGNDGELFF	TGCGCCAGCAGCTTGGTGGCAGGGAACGACGGGGAGCTGTTTTTT	TRBJ2-2	TRBV5-1	.	.	15
CASSQQGARNEQYF	TGCGCCAGCAGCCAACAGGGGGCAAGGAACGAGCAGTACTTC	TRBJ2-7	TRBV4-1	.	TRBD1	14
CASSPTGIYQPQHF	TGTGCCAGTAGTCCAACGGGAATTTATCAGCCCCAGCATTTT	TRBJ1-5	TRBV19	.	.	14
CASSQEMGIGDEQFF	TGTGCCAGCAGCCAAGAGATGGGCATTGGCGATGAGCAGTTCTTC	TRBJ2-1	TRBV4-2	.	.	15
CASSFRRDRDSGELFF	TGTGCCAGCAGTTTTAGACGGGACAGGGACTCCGGGGAGCTGTTTTTT	TRBJ2-2	TRBV2	.	TRBD1	16
CASSHRTGFDTEAFF	TGCGCCAGCAGCCACCGAACAGGGTTCGACACTGAAGCTTTCTTT	TRBJ1-1	TRBV4-1	.	.	15
CASSQDRIRGSPLHF	TGCGCCAGCAGCCAAGACCGAATCCGGGGGTCACCCCTCCACTTT	TRBJ1-6	TRBV4-1	.	.	15
CASSFSKDGPTEAFF	TGTGCCAGCAGTTTCTCCAAGGACGGGCCTACTGAAGCTTTCTTT	TRBJ1-1	TRBV28	.	.	15
CASSLAANEQFF	TGTGCCAGCAGCTTAGCTGCAAATGAGCAGTTCTTC	TRBJ2-1	TRBV7-7	.	.	12
CASKGLTNTEAFF	TGTGCCAGCAAGGGACTGACAAACACTGAAGCTTTCTTT	TRBJ1-1	TRBV25-1	.	.	13
CASSTTSGGANEQFF	TGTGCCAGCTCAACGACTAGCGGGGGGGCTAATGAGCAGTTCTTC	TRBJ2-1	TRBV18	.	TRBD2	15
CASSIDLGLNEQFF	TGTGCCAGTAGTATAGATCTCGGCCTCAATGAGCAGTTCTTC	TRBJ2-1	TRBV19	.	.	14
CASSKAGGYEQYF	TGTGCCAGTAGTAAGGCCGGAGGGTACGAGCAGTACTTC	TRBJ2-7	TRBV19	.	.	13
CATGLAEYNEQFF	TGTGCCACCGGACTAGCGGAGTACAATGAGCAGTTCTTC	TRBJ2-1	TRBV2	.	TRBD2	13